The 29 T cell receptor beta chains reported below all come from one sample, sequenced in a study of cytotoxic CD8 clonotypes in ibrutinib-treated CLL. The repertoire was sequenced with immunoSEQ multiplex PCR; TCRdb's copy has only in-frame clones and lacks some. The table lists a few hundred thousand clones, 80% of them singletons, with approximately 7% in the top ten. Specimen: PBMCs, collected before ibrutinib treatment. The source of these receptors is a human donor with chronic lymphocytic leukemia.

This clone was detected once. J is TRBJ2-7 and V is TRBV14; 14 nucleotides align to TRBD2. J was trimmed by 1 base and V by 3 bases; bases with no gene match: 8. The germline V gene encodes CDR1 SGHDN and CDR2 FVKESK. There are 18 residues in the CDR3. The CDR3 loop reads CASSQGLAGDQVSYEQYF. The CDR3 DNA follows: TGTGCCAGCAGCCAGGGACTAGCGGGAGACCAGGTTTCCTACGAGCAGTACTTC.

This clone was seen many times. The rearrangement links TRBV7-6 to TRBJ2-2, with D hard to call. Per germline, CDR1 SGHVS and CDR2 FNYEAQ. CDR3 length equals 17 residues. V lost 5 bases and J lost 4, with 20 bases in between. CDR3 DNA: TGTGCCAGCAGCCCCTCCTCGGAGCTTACGGGCACCGGGGAGCTGTTTTTT. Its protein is CASSPSSELTGTGELFF.

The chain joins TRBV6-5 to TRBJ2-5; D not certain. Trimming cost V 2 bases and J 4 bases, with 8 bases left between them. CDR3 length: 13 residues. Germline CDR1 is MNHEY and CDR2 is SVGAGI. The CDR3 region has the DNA TGTGCCAGCAGTTACGGCAGTATAGAGACCCAGTACTTC. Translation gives CASSYGSIETQYF.

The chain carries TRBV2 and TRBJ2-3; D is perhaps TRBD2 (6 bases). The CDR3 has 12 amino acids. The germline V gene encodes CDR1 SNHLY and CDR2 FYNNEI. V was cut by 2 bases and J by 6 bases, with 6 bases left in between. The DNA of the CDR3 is TGTGCCAGCAGTGAACGGGGGGATACGCAGTATTTT. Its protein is CASSERGDTQYF. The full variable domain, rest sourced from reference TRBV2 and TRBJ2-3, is EPEVTQTPSHQVTQMGQEVILRCVPISNHLYFYWYRQILGQKVEFLVSFYNNEISEKSEIFDDQFSVERPDGSNFTLKIRSTKLEDSAMYFCASSERGDTQYFGPGTRLTVL.

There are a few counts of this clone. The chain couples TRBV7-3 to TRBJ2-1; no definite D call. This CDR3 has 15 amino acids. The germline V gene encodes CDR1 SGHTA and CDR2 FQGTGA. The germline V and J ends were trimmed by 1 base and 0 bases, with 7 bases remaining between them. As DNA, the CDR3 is TGTGCCAGCAGCTTAAGTAGTAGCTCCTACAATGAGCAGTTCTTC. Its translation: CASSLSSSSYNEQFF.

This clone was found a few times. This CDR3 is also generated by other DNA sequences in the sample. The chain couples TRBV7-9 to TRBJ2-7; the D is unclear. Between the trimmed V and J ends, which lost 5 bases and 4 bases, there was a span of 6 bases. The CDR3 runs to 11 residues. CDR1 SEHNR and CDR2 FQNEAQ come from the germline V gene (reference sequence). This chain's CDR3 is CASSPFYEQYF. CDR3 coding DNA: TGTGCCAGCAGCCCCTTTTACGAGCAGTACTTC.

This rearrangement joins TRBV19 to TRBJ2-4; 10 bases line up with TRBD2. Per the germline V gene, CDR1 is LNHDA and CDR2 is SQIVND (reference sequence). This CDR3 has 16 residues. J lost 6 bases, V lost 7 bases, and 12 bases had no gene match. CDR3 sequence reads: CASTITPGLATNIQYF. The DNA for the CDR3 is TGTGCCAGTACCATCACCCCGGGACTAGCGACAAACATTCAGTACTTC.

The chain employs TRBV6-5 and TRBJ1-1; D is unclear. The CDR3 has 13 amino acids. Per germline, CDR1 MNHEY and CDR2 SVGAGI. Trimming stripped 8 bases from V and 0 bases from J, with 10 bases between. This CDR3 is CASCRVLNTEAFF. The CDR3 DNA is TGTGCCAGCTGTCGGGTTCTGAACACTGAAGCTTTCTTT.

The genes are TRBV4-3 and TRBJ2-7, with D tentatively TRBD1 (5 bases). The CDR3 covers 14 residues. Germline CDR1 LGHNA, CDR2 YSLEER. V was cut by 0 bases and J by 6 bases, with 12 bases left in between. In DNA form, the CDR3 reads TGCGCCAGCAGCCAAGATTCAGGGAATCTCGAGCAGTACTTC. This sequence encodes CASSQDSGNLEQYF.

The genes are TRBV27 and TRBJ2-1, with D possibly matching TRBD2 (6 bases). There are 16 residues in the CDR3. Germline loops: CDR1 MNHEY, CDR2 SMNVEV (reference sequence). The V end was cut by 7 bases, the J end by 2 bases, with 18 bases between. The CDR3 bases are TGTGCCAGCACTGCCATGCGGGGCCCCACCTACAATGAGCAGTTCTTC. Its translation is CASTAMRGPTYNEQFF.

Here the CDR3 reads CASSLTGSQYF. CDR3 bases: TGTGCCAGCAGCTTAACGGGGTCCCAGTACTTC. The rearrangement links TRBV7-6 to TRBJ2-5, with D perhaps matching TRBD2 (5 bases). Germline CDR1 SGHVS, CDR2 FNYEAQ. CDR3 length: 11 residues. V lost 2 bases and J 9 bases, leaving 7 bases between the germline ends. The full variable domain, its missing parts supplied by reference TRBV7-6 and TRBJ2-5, is GAGVSQSPRYKVTKRGQDVALRCDPISGHVSLYWYRQALGQGPEFLTYFNYEAQQDKSGLPNDRFSAERPEGSISTLTIQRTEQRDSAMYRCASSLTGSQYFGPGTRLLVL.

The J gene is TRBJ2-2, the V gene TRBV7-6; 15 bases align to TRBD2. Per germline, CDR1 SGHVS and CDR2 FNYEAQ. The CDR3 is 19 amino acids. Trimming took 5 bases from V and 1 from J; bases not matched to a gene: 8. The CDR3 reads CASSPRTSGRAVNTGELFF. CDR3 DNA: TGTGCCAGCAGCCCCAGGACTAGCGGGAGGGCCGTGAACACCGGGGAGCTGTTTTTT.

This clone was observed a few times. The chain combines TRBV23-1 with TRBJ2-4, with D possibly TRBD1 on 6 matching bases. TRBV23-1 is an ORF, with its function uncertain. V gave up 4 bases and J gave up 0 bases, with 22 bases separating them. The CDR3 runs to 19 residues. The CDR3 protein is CASSRLSGQTPLAKNIQYF. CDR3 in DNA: TGCGCCAGCAGTCGGTTGTCAGGACAGACGCCGTTAGCCAAAAACATTCAGTACTTC.

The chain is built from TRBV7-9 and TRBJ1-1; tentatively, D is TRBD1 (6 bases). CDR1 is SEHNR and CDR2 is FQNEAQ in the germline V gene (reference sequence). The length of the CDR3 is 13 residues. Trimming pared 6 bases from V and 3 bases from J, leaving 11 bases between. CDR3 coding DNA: TGTGCCAGCAGGTCAACAGGGTACACTGAAGCTTTCTTT. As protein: CASRSTGYTEAFF.

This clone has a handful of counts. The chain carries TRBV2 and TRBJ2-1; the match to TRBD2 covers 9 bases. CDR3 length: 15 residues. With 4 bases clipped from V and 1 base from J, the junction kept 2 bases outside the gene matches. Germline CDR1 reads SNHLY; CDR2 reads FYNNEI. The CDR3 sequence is CASSGAGGSYNEQFF. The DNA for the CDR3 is TGTGCCAGCAGTGGAGCGGGAGGATCCTACAATGAGCAGTTCTTC.

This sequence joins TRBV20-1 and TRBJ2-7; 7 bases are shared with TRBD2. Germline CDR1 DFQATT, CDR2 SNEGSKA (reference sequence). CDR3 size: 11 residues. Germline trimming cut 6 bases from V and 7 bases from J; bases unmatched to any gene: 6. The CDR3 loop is CSALPGREQYF. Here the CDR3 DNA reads TGCAGTGCCCTTCCCGGGAGGGAGCAGTACTTC.

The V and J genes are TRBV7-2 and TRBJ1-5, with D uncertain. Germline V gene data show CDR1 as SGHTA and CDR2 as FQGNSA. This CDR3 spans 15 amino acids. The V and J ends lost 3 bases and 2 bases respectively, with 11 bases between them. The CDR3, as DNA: TGTGCCAGCAGCTTCCATCTGACGGGCAATCAGCCCCAGCATTTT. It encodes CASSFHLTGNQPQHF. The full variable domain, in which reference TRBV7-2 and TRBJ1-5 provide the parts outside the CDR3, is GAGVSQSPSNKVTEKGKDVELRCDPISGHTALYWYRQSLGQGLEFLIYFQGNSAPDKSGLPSDRFSAERTGGSVSTLTIQRTQQEDSAVYLCASSFHLTGNQPQHFGDGTRLSIL.

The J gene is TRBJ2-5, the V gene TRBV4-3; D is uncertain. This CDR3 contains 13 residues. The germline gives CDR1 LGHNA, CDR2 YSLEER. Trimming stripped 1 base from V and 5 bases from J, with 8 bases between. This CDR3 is CASSQGHGETQYF. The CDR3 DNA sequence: TGCGCCAGCAGCCAAGGACACGGGGAGACCCAGTACTTC.

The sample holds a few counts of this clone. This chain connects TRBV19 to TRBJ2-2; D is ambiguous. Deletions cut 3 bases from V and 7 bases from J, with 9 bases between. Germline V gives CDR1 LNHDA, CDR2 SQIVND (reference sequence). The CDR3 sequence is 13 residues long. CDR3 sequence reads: CASSISLLGELFF. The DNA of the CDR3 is TGTGCCAGTAGTATTTCTCTCCTCGGGGAGCTGTTTTTT.

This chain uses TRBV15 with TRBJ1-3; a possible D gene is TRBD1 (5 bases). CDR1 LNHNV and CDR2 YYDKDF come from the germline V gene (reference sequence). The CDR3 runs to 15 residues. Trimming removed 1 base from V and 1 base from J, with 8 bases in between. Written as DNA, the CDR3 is TGTGCCACCAGCAGAGGCAGGGAGTCTGGAAACACCATATATTTT. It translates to CATSRGRESGNTIYF.

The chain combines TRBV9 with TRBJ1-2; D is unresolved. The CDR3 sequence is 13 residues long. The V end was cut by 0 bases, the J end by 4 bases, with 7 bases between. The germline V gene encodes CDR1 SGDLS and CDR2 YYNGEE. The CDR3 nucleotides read TGTGCCAGCAGCGTAGAAGGGCCCTATGGCTACACCTTC. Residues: CASSVEGPYGYTF.

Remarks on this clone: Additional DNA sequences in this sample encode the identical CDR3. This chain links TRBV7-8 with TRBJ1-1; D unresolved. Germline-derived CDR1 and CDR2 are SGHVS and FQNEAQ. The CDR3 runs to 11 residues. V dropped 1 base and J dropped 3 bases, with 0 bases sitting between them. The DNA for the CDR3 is TGTGCCAGCAGCTTAGACACTGAAGCTTTCTTT. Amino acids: CASSLDTEAFF.

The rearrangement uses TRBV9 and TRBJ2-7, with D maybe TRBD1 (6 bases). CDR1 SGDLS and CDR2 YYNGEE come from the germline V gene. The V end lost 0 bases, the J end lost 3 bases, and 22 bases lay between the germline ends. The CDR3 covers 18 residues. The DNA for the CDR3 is TGTGCCAGCAGCGTAGTGCTCGCAGAGCCCGGGGACAACTACGAGCAGTACTTC. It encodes CASSVVLAEPGDNYEQYF.

In DNA form, the CDR3 reads TGTGCCAGCAGTTTCACAGATACGCAGTATTTT. This gives the protein CASSFTDTQYF. The rearrangement joins TRBV25-1 to TRBJ2-3, with D uncertain. The germline CDR1 and CDR2 sequences are MGHDK and SYGVNS. This CDR3 comprises 11 residues. V was cut by 5 bases and J by 2 bases, with 2 bases left in between.

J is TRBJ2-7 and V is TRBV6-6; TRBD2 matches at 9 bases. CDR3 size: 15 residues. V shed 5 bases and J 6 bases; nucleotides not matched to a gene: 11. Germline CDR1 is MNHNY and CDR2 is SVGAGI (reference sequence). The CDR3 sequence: CASSLRGSGRSEQYF. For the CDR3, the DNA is TGTGCCAGCAGTCTCCGGGGGAGCGGGAGGTCCGAGCAGTACTTC.

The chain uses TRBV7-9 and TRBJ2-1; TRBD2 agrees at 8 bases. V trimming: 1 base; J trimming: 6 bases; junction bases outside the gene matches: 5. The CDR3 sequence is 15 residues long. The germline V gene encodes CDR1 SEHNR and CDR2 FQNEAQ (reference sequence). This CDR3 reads CASSLGAGVSNEQFF. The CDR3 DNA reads TGTGCCAGCAGCTTAGGAGCGGGAGTCTCCAATGAGCAGTTCTTC. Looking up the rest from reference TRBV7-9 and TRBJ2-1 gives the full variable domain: DTGVSQNPRHKITKRGQNVTFRCDPISEHNRLYWYRQTLGQGPEFLTYFQNEAQLEKSRLLSDRFSAERPKGSFSTLEIQRTEQGDSAMYLCASSLGAGVSNEQFFGPGTRLTVL.

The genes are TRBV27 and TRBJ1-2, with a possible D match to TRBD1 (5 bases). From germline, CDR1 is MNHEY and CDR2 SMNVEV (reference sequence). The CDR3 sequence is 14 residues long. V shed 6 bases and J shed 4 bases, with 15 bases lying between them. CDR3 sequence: CASRTLGGTYGYTF. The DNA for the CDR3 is TGTGCCAGCAGGACGTTGGGGGGAACCTATGGCTACACCTTC.

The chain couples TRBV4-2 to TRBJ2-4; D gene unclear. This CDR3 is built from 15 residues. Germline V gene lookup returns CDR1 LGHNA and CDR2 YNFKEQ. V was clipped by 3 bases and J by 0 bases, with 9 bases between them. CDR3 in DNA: TGTGCCAGCAGCCAGATTTTAGGAGCCAAAAACATTCAGTACTTC. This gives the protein CASSQILGAKNIQYF.

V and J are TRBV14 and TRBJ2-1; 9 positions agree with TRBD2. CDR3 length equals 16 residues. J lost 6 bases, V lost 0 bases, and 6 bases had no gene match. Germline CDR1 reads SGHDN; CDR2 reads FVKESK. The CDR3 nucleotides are TGTGCCAGCAGCCAAGAGTCTTGGACTAGCGTCAATGAGCAGTTCTTC. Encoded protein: CASSQESWTSVNEQFF.